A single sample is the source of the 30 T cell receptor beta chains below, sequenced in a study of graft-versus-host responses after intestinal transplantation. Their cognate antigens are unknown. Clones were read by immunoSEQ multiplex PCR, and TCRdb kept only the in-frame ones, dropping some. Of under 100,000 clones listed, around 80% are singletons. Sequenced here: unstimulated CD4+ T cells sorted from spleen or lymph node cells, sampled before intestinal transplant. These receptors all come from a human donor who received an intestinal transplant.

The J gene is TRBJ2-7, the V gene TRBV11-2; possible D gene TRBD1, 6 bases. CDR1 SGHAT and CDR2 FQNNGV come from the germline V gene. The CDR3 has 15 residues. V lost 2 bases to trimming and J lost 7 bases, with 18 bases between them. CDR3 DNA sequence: TGTGCCAGCAGCTTAACCCTGAACAGGGAAGTGGAGCAGTACTTC. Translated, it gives CASSLTLNREVEQYF.

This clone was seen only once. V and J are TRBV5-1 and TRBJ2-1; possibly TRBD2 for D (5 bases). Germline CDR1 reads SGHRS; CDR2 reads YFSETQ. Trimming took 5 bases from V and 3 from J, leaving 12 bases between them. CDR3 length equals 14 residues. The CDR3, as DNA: TGCGCCAGCAGTCCGGGATCATACTACAATGAGCAGTTCTTC. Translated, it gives CASSPGSYYNEQFF. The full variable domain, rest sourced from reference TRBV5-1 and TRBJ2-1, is KAGVTQTPRYLIKTRGQQVTLSCSPISGHRSVSWYQQTPGQGLQFLFEYFSETQRNKGNFPGRFSGRQFSNSRSEMNVSTLELGDSALYLCASSPGSYYNEQFFGPGTRLTVL.

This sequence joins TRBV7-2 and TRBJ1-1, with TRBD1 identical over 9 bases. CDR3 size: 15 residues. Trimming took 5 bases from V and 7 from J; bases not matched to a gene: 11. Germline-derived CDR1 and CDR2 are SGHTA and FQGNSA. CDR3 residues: CASSTDRGRRGEAFF. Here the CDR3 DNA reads TGTGCCAGCAGCACGGACAGGGGACGGAGAGGTGAAGCTTTCTTT.

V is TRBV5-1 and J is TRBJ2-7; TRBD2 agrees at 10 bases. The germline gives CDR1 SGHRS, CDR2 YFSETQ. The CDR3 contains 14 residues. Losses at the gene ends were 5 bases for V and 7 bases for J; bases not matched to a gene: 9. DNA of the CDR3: TGCGCCAGCAGACCTCTAGCGGGAGCGGGTGAGCAGTACTTC. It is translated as CASRPLAGAGEQYF.

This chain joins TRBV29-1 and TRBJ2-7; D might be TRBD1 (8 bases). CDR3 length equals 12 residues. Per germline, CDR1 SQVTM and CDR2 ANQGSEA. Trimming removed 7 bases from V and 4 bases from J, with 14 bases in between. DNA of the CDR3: TGCAGCGCAAACAGGGGGGGGTACGAGCAGTACTTC. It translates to CSANRGGYEQYF.

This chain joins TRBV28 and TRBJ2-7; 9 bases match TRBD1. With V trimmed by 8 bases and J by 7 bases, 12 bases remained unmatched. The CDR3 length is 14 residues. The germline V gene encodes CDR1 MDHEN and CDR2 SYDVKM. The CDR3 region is CASGEGQGRWEQYF. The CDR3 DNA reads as TGTGCCAGCGGGGAGGGACAGGGTAGATGGGAGCAGTACTTC.

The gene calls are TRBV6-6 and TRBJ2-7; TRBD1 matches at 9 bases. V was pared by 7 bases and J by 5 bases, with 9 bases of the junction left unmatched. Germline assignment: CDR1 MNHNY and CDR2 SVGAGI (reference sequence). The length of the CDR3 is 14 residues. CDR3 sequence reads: CASKKQGATNEQYF. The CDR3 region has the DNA TGTGCCAGCAAAAAACAGGGGGCGACGAACGAGCAGTACTTC.

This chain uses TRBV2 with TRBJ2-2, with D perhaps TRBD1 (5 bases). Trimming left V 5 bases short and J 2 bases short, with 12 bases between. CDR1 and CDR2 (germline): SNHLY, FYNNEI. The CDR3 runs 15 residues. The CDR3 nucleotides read TGTGCCAGCAGTCGACAGATAACCAACACCGGGGAGCTGTTTTTT. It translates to CASSRQITNTGELFF.

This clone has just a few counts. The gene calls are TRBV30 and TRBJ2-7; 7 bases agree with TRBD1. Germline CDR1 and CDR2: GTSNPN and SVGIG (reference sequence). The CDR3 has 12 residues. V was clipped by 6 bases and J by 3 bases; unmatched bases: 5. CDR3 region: CACVTGFYEQYF. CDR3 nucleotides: TGTGCCTGCGTGACAGGGTTCTACGAGCAGTACTTC.

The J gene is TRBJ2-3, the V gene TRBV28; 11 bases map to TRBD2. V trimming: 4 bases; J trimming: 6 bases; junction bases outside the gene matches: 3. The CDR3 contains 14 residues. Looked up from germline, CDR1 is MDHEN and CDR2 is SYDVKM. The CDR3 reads CASSSSGRRDTQYF. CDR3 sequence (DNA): TGTGCCAGCAGTTCTAGCGGGAGGAGGGATACGCAGTATTTT.

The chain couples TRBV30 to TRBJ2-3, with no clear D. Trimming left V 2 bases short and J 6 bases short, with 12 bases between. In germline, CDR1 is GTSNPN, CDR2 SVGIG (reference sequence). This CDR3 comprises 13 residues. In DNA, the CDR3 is TGTGCCTGGAGTCCACAGAAAAGGGATACGCAGTATTTT. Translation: CAWSPQKRDTQYF.

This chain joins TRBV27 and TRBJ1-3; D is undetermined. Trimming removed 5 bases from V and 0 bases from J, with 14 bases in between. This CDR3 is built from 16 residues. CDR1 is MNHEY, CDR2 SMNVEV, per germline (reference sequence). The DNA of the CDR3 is TGTGCCAGCAGTCCTTCGATACTGAGCTCTGGAAACACCATATATTTT. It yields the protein CASSPSILSSGNTIYF.

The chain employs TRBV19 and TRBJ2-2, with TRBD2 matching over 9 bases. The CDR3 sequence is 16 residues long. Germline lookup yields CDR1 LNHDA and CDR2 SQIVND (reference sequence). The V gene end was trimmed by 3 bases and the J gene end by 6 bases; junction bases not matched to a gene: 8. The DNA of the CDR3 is TGTGCCAGTAGTATGGGACTAGCAGGTCCGTCCGGGGAGCTGTTTTTT. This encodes CASSMGLAGPSGELFF.

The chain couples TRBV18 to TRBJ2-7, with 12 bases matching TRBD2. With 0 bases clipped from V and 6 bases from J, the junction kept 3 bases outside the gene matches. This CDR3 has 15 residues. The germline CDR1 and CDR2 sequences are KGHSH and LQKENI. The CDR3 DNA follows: TGTGCCAGCTCACCACCGACTAGCGGGAGCGTCGAGCAGTACTTC. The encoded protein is CASSPPTSGSVEQYF.

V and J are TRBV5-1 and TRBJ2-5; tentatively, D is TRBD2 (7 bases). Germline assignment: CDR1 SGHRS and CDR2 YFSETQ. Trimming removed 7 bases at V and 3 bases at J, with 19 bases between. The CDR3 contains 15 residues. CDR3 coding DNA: TGCGCCAGCTGCAGGGGCCCCGCGGGGGAAGAGACCCAGTACTTC. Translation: CASCRGPAGEETQYF.

The DNA for the CDR3 is TGTGCCAGCAGCTTAGCGGGAAGTCCAGATACGCAGTATTTT. Translating it yields CASSLAGSPDTQYF. The genes are TRBV11-2 and TRBJ2-3; a weak D match, TRBD2 (5 bases). In germline, CDR1 is SGHAT, CDR2 FQNNGV. The V gene lost 1 base and the J gene lost 4 bases, with 9 bases spanning the gap. There are 14 residues in the CDR3.

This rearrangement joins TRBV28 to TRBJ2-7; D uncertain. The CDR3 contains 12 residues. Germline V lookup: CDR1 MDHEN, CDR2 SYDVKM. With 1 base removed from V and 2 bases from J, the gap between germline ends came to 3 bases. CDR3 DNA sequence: TGTGCCAGCAGTTTATTAGCCTACGAGCAGTACTTC. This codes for CASSLLAYEQYF.

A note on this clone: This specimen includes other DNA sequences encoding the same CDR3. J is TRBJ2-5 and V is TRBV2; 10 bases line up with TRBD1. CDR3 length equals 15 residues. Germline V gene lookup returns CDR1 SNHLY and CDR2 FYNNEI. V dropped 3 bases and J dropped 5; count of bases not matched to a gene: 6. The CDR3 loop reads CASSDGTGVWETQYF. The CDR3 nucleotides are TGTGCCAGCAGTGACGGGACAGGGGTATGGGAGACCCAGTACTTC.

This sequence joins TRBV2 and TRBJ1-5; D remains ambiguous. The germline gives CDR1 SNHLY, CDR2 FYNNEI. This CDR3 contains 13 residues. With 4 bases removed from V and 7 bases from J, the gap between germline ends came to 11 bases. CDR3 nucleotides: TGTGCCAGCAGTGGGGCCCCATCCCAGCCCCAGCATTTT. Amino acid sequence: CASSGAPSQPQHF.

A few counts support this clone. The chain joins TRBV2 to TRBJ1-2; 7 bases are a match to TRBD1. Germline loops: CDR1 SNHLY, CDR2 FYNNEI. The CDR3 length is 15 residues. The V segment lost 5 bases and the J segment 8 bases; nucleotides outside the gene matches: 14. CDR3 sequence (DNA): TGTGCCAGCAGTCGCGAAGGTGGACAGGCTGGCGGCTACACCTTC. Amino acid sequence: CASSREGGQAGGYTF.

CDR3 sequence (DNA): TGTGCCAGCAGAGGACTAGCGGGAGGGAGCTCCTACGAGCAGTACTTC. Residues: CASRGLAGGSSYEQYF. The chain combines TRBV6-6 with TRBJ2-7; 15 bases match TRBD2. Germline CDR1 MNHNY, CDR2 SVGAGI (reference sequence). The CDR3 runs 16 residues. J lost 0 bases, V lost 6 bases, and 3 bases had no gene match.

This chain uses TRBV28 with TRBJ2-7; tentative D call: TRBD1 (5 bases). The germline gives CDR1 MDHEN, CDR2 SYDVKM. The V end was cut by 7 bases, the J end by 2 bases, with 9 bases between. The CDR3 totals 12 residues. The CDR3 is CASTDKTYEQYF. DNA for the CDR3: TGTGCCAGCACGGACAAAACCTACGAGCAGTACTTC. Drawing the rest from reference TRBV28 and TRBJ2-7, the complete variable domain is DVKVTQSSRYLVKRTGEKVFLECVQDMDHENMFWYRQDPGLGLRLIYFSYDVKMKEKGDIPEGYSVSREKKERFSLILESASTNQTSMYLCASTDKTYEQYFGPGTRLTVT.

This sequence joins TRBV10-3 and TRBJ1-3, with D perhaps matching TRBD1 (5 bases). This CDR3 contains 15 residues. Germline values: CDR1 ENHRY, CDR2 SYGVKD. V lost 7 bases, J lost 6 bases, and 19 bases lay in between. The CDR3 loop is CAITSSAGIENTIYF. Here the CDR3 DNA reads TGTGCCATCACGTCATCTGCAGGGATTGAAAACACCATATATTTT.

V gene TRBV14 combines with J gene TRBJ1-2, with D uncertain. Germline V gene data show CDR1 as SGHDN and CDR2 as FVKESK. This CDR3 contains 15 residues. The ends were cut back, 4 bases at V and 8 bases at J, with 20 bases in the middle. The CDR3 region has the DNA TGTGCCAGCAGCCGCCGCAGCACCGCGGTAGGAGGCTACACCTTC. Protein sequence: CASSRRSTAVGGYTF.

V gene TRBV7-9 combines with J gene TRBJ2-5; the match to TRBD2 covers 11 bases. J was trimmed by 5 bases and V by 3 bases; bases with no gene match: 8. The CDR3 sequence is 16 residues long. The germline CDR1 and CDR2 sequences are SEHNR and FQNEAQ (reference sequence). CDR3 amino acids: CASSFPGTSGLETQYF. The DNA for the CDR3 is TGTGCCAGCAGCTTCCCCGGGACTAGCGGTCTCGAGACCCAGTACTTC.

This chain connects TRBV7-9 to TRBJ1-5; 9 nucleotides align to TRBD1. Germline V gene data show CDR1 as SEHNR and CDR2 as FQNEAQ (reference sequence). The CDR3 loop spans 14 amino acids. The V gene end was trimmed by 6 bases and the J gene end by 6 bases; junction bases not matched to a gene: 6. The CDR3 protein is CASSQGTGSQPQHF. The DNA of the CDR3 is TGTGCCAGCAGTCAGGGGACAGGGAGTCAGCCCCAGCATTTT.

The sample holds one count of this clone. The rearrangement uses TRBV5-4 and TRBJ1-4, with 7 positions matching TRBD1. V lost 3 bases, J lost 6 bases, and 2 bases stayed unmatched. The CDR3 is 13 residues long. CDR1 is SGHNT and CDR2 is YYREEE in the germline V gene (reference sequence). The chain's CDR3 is CASSSGTDEKLFF. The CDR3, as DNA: TGTGCCAGCAGCTCTGGGACAGATGAAAAACTGTTTTTT.

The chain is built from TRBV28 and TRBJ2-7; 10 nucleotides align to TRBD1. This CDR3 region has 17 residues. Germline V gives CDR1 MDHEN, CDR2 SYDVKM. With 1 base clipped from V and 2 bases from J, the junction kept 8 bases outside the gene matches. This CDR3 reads CASSLFPTGTGAYEQYF. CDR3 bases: TGTGCCAGCAGTTTATTCCCCACCGGGACAGGGGCCTACGAGCAGTACTTC.

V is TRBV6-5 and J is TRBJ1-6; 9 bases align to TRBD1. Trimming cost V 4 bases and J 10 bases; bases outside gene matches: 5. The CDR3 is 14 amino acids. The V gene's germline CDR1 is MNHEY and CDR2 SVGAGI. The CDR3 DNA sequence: TGTGCCAGCAGTTCACAGGGGGCTGGCTCACCCCTCCACTTT. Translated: CASSSQGAGSPLHF.

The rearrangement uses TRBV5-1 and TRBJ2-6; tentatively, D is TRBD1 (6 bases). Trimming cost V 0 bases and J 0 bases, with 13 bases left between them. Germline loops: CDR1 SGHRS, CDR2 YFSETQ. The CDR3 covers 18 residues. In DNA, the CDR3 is TGCGCCAGCAGCTTGGGCGCAGGGGTAAGCTCTGGGGCCAACGTCCTGACTTTC. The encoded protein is CASSLGAGVSSGANVLTF.